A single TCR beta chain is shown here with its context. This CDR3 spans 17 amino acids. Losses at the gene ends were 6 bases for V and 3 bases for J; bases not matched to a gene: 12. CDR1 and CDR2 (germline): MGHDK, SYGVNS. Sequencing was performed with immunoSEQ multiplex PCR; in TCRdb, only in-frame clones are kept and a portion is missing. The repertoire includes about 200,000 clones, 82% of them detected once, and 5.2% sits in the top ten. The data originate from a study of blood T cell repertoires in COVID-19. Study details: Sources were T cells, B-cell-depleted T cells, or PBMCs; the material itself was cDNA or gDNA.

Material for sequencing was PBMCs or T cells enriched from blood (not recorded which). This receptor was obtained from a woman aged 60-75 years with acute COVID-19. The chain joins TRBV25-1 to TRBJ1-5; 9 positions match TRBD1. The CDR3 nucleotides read TGTGCCAGCAGCGGGGACAGGGTAAACCCTTCCAATCAGCCCCAGCATTTT. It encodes CASSGDRVNPSNQPQHF.